The rows below give T cell receptor beta chains drawn from one sample of a study of technical replicates of blood from several donors. TCRdb's copy holds only in-frame clones and misses some; the assay was immunoSEQ multiplex PCR. The sample carries roughly 80,000 clones, about 89% recorded once. The specimen was T cells isolated from PBMCs. These receptors were taken from a human donor in good health. Both conserved end residues are part of each CDR3. A D gene is named only where the DNA matches it firmly. Size tells how often a clone was seen (once, few, many) or the class of an expanded clone, and some rows leave it out.

TRBV11-2	TRBD1	TRBJ2-3	.	TGTGCCAGCAGCCCTCGACAGGGGTTATATCCAGATACGCAGTATTTT	CASSPRQGLYPDTQYF
TRBV2	.	TRBJ2-1	.	TGTGCCAGCAGTGTTGACCAAGAGGGCAACAATGAGCAGTTCTTC	CASSVDQEGNNEQFF
TRBV7-3	.	TRBJ2-1	.	TGTGCCAGCAGCTTAAGAGACAGGATCGTGGATGAGCAGTTCTTC	CASSLRDRIVDEQFF
TRBV6-5	TRBD1	TRBJ1-3	.	TGTGCCAGCAGGGGACAGCGATTCTCTGGAAACACCATATATTTT	CASRGQRFSGNTIYF
TRBV15	.	TRBJ2-5	.	TGTGCCACCAGCAGAGGACAGCAAGAGACCCAGTACTTC	CATSRGQQETQYF
TRBV9	TRBD1	TRBJ2-7	once	TGTGCCAGCAGCCCGTGGGACAGGGGGCTCGAGCAGTACTTC	CASSPWDRGLEQYF
TRBV7-3	.	TRBJ1-1	.	TGTGCCAGCAGCTTAAGGCACATGGGACTCGAGAACACTGAAGCTTTCTTT	CASSLRHMGLENTEAFF
TRBV27	TRBD1	TRBJ2-7	.	TGTGCCAGCAGTCCATTTGAATACAGGGGCGGGCAGTACTTC	CASSPFEYRGGQYF
TRBV7-2	.	TRBJ1-3	.	TGTGCCAGCAGTGTAGTGAGCTCTGGAAACACCATATATTTT	CASSVVSSGNTIYF
TRBV6-6	.	TRBJ2-7	.	TGTGCCAGCAGTTACTCCCCCCTCTACGAGCAGTACTTC	CASSYSPLYEQYF
TRBV18	.	TRBJ1-6	.	TGTGCCAGCTCCGGTGATCGGGATCTCCACTTT	CASSGDRDLHF
TRBV5-4	TRBD1	TRBJ2-7	.	TGTGCCAGCAGCCTAGGGACAGGTTTGTACGAGCAGTACTTC	CASSLGTGLYEQYF
TRBV6-6	TRBD1	TRBJ2-3	.	TGTGCCACCTCCGGGACAGGGGGCGCAGATACGCAGTATTTT	CATSGTGGADTQYF
TRBV29-1	TRBD2	TRBJ2-3	.	TGCAGCGTGGGCGGGAGGCTTACAGATACGCAGTATTTT	CSVGGRLTDTQYF
TRBV19	.	TRBJ1-5	.	TGTGCCAGTAGTATTGCCGCGGATAGCAATCAGCCCCAGCATTTT	CASSIAADSNQPQHF
TRBV6-6	.	TRBJ1-1	.	TGTGCCAGCAGCCCCTACAGGGACACTGAAGCTTTCTTT	CASSPYRDTEAFF